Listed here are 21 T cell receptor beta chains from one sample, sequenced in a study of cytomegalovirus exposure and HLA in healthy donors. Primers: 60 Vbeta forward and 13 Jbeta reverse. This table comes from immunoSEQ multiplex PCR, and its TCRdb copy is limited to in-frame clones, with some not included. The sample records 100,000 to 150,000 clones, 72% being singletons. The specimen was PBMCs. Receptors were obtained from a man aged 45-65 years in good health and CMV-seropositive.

In nucleotides, the CDR3 is TGTGCCAGCAGCTACAACAGGGGGCTCGGGAATCAGCCCCAGCATTTT. Amino acid sequence: CASSYNRGLGNQPQHF. The rearrangement links TRBV13 to TRBJ1-5; 9 bases are a match to TRBD1. Germline values: CDR1 PRHDT, CDR2 FYEKMQ (reference sequence). Trimming removed 4 bases from V and 4 bases from J; junction bases left unmatched: 8. This CDR3 is 16 amino acids long.

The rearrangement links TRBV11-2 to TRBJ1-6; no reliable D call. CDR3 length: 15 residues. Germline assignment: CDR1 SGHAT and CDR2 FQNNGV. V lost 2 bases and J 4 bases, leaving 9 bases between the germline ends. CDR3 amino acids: CASSLSGLYNSPLHF. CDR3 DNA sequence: TGTGCCAGCAGCTTATCTGGGCTTTATAATTCACCCCTCCACTTT.

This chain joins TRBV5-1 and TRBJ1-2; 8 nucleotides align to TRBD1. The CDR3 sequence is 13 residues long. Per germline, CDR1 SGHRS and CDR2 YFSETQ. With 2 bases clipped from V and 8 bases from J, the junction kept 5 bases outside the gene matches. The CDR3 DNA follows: TGCGCCAGCAGCTTCGGACAGGGCCGGGGCTACACCTTC. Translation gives CASSFGQGRGYTF. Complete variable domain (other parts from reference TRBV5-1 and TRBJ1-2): KAGVTQTPRYLIKTRGQQVTLSCSPISGHRSVSWYQQTPGQGLQFLFEYFSETQRNKGNFPGRFSGRQFSNSRSEMNVSTLELGDSALYLCASSFGQGRGYTFGSGTRLTVV.

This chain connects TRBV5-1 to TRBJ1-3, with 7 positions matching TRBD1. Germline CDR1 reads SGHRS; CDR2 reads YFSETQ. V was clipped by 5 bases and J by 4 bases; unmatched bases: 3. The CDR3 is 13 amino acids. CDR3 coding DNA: TGCGCCAGCAGGGAGGACAGGGGAAACACCATATATTTT. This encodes CASREDRGNTIYF.

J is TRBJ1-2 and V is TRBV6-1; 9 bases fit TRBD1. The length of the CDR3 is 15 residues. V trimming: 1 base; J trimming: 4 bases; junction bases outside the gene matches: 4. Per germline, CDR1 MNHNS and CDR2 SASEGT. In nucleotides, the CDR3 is TGTGCCAGCAGTGAAGGGACAGGGGTTACCTATGGCTACACCTTC. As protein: CASSEGTGVTYGYTF.

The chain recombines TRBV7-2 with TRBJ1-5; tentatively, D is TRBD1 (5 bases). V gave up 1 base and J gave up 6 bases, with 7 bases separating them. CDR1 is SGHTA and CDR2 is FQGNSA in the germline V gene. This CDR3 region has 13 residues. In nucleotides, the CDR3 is TGTGCCAGCAGCTTAGGGGGCGTTCAGCCCCAGCATTTT. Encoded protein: CASSLGGVQPQHF.

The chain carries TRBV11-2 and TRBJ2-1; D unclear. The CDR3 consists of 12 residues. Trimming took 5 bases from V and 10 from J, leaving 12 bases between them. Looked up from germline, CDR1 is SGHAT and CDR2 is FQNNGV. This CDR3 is CASSLSIWEQFF. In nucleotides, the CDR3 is TGTGCCAGCAGCCTATCAATCTGGGAGCAGTTCTTC.

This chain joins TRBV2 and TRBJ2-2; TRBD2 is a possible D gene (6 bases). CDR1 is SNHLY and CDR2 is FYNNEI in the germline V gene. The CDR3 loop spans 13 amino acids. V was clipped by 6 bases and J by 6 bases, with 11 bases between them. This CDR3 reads CASSRERAGELFF. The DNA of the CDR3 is TGTGCCAGCAGCCGAGAGCGGGCCGGGGAGCTGTTTTTT.

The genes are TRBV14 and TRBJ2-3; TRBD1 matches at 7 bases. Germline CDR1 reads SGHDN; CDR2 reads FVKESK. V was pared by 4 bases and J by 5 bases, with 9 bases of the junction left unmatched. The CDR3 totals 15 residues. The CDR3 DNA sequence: TGTGCCAGCAGCCGCGACAGGGTTCCACTAGATACGCAGTATTTT. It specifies CASSRDRVPLDTQYF.

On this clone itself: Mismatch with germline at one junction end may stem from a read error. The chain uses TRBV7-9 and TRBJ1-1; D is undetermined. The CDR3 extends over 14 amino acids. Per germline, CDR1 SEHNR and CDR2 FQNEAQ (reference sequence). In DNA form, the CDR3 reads TGTTCCAGCAGCCCAGGCCGGAGGGAAACTGAAGCTTTCTTT. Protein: CSSSPGRRETEAFF.

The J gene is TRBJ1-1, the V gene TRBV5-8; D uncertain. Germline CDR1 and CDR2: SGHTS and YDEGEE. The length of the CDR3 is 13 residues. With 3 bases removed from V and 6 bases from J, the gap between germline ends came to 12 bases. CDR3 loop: CASSSGGGPEAFF. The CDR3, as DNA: TGTGCCAGCAGCTCCGGAGGCGGCCCTGAAGCTTTCTTT.

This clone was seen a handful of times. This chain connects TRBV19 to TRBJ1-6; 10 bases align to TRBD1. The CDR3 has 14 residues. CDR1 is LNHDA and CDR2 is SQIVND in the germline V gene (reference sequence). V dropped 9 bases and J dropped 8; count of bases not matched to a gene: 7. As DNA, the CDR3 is TGTGCCAGCGGGGGGGGACAGGGGTATTCACCCCTCCACTTT. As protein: CASGGGQGYSPLHF.

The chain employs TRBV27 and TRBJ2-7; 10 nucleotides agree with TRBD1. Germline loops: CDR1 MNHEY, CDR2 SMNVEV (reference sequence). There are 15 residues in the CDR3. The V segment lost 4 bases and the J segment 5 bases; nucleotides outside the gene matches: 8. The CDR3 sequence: CASSSPFGQGDEQYF. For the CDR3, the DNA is TGTGCCAGCAGTTCCCCTTTTGGACAGGGGGACGAGCAGTACTTC.

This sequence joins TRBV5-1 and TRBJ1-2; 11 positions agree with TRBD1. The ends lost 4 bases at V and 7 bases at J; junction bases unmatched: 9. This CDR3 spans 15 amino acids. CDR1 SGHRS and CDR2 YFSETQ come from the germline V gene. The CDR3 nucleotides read TGCGCCAGCAGCGATTCACCGGGGACAGGGGGTGGCTACACCTTC. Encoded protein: CASSDSPGTGGGYTF.

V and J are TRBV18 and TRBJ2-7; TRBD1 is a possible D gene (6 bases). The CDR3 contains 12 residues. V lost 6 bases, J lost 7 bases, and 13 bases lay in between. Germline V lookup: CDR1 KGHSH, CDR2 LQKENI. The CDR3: CASSPRGKEQYF. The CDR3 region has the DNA TGTGCCAGCTCCCCGAGGGGGAAGGAGCAGTACTTC.

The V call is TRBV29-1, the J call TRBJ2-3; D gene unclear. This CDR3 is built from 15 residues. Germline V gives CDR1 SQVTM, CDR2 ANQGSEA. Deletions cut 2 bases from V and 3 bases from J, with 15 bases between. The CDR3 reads CSVEWAGFATDTQYF. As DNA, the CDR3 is TGCAGCGTTGAATGGGCCGGATTCGCGACAGATACGCAGTATTTT.

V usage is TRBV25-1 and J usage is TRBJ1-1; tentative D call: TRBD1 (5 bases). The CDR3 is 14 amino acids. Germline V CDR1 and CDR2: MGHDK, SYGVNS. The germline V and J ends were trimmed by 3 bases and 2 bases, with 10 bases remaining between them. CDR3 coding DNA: TGTGCCAGCAGTGACAGGGCGGATAACACTGAAGCTTTCTTT. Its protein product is CASSDRADNTEAFF.

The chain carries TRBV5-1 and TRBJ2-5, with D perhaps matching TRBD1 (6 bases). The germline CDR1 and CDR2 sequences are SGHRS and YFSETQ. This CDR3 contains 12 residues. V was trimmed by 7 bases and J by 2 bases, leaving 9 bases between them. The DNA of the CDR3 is TGCGCCAGCCTGGACAGTCAAGAGACCCAGTACTTC. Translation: CASLDSQETQYF.

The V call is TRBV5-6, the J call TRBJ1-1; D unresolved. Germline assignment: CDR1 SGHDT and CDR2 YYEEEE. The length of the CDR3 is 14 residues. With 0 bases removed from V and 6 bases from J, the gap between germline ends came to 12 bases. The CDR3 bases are TGTGCCAGCAGCTTGGGCCAGTCTCTCGCTGAAGCTTTCTTT. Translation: CASSLGQSLAEAFF.

CDR3 coding DNA: TGTGCCAGCAGCGAACAGGGGGGGACCTATGGCTACACCTTC. Amino acid sequence: CASSEQGGTYGYTF. This chain links TRBV7-9 with TRBJ1-2; 8 bases line up with TRBD1. The germline CDR1 and CDR2 sequences are SEHNR and FQNEAQ (reference sequence). The CDR3 spans 14 residues. Germline trimming cut 5 bases from V and 4 bases from J; bases unmatched to any gene: 6. The variable domain in full, completed from reference TRBV7-9 and TRBJ1-2, reads DTGVSQNPRHKITKRGQNVTFRCDPISEHNRLYWYRQTLGQGPEFLTYFQNEAQLEKSRLLSDRFSAERPKGSFSTLEIQRTEQGDSAMYLCASSEQGGTYGYTFGSGTRLTVV.

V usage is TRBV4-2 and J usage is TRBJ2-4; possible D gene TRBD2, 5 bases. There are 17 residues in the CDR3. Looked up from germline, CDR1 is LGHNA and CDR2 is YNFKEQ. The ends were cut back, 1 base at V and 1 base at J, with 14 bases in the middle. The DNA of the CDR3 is TGTGCCAGCAGCCAAGGTACTTGGGAGTCCGCCAAAAACATTCAGTACTTC. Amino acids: CASSQGTWESAKNIQYF.